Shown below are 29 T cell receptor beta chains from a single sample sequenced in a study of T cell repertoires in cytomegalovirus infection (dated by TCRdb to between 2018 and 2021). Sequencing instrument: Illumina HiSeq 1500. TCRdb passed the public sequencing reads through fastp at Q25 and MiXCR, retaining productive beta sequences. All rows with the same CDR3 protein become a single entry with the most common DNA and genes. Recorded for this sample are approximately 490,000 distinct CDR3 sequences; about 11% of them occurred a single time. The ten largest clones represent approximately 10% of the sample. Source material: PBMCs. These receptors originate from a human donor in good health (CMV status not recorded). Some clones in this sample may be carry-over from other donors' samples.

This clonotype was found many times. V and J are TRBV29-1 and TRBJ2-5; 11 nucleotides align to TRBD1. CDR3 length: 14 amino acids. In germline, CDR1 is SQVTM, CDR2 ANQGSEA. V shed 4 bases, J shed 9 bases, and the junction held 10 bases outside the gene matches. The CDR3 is CSVGPGQGDKAQYF. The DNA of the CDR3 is TGCAGCGTTGGACCGGGACAGGGGGATAAGGCCCAGTACTTC.

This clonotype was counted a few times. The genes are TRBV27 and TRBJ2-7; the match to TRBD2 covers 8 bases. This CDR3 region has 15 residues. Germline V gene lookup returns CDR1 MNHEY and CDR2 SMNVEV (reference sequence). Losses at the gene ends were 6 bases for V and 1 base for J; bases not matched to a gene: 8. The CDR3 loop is CASRLAGLGSYEQYF. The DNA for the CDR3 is TGTGCCAGCAGATTAGCGGGACTAGGGTCCTACGAGCAGTACTTC.

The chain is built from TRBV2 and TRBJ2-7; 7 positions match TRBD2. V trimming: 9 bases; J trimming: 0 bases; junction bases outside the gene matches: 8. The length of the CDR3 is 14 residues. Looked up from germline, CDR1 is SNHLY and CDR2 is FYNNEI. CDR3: CARDRLAASYEQYF. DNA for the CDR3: TGTGCCAGAGATCGCCTAGCGGCCTCCTACGAGCAGTACTTC. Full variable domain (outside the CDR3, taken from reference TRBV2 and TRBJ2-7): EPEVTQTPSHQVTQMGQEVILRCVPISNHLYFYWYRQILGQKVEFLVSFYNNEISEKSEIFDDQFSVERPDGSNFTLKIRSTKLEDSAMYFCARDRLAASYEQYFGPGTRLTVT.

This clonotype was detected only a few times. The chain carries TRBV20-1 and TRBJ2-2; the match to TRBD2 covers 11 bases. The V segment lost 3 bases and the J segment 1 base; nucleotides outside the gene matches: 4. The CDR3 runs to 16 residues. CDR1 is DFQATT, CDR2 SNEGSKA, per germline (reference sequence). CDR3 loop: CSARATSGVNTGELFF. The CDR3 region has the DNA TGCAGTGCTAGGGCGACTAGCGGGGTGAACACCGGGGAGCTGTTTTTT.

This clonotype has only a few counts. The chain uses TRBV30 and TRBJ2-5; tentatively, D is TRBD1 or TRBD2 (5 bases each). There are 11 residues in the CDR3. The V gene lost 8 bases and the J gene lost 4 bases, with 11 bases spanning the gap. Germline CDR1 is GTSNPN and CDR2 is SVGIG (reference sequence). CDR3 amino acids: CAERQGETQYF. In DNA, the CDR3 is TGTGCCGAGCGGCAGGGAGAGACCCAGTACTTC.

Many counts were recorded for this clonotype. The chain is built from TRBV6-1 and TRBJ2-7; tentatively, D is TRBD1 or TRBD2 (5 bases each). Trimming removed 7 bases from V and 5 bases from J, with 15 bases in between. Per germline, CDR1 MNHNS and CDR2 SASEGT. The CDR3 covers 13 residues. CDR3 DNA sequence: TGTGCCAGCACCATAGGTTTGGGGGACGAGCAGTACTTC. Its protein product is CASTIGLGDEQYF.

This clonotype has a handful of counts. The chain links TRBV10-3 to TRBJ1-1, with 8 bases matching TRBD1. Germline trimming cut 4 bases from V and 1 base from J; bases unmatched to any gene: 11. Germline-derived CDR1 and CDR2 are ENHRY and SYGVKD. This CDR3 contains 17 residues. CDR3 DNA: TGTGCCATCAGTGTGGGGAGAGAGACAGGGGAGAACACTGAAGCTTTCTTT. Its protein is CAISVGRETGENTEAFF.

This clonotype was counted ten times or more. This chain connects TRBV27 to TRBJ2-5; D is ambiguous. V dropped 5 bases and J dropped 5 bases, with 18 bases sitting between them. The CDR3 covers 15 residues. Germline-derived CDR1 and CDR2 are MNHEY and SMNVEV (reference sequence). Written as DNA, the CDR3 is TGTGCCAGCAGTCCTCGGGCCCCTTCGAGGGAGACCCAGTACTTC. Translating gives CASSPRAPSRETQYF.

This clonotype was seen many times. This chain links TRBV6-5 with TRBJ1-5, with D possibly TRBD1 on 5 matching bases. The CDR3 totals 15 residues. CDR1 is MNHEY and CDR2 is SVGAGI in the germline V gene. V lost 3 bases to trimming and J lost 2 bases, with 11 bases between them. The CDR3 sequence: CASSYGGDGNQPQHF. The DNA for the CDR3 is TGTGCCAGCAGTTATGGCGGGGACGGCAATCAGCCCCAGCATTTT.

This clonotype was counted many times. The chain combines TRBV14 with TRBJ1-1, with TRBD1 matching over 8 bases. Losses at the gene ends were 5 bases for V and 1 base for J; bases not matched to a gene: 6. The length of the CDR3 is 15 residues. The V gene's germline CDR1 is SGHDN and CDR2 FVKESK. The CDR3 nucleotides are TGTGCCAGCAGCGCCCGTGGGACAGGGAACACTGAAGCTTTCTTT. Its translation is CASSARGTGNTEAFF.

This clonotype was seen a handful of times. CDR3 region: CASSLRWPEAFF. The DNA for the CDR3 is TGTGCCAGCAGTTTAAGGTGGCCTGAAGCTTTCTTT. This sequence joins TRBV28 and TRBJ1-1, with D unresolved. CDR1 is MDHEN, CDR2 SYDVKM, per germline. V lost 2 bases and J 6 bases, leaving 7 bases between the germline ends. This CDR3 has 12 residues.

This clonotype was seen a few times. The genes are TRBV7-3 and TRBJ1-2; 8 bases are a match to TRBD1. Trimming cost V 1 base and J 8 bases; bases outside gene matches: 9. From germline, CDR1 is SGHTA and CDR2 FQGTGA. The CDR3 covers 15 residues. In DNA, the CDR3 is TGTGCCAGCAGCTTAATTGGGACAGGAGAGGAAGGCTACACCTTC. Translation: CASSLIGTGEEGYTF.

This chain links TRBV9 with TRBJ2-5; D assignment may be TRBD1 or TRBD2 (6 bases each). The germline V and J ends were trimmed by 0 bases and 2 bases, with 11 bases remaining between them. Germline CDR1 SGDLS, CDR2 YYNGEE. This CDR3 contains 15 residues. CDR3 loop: CASSVGGAHQETQYF. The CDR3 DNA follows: TGTGCCAGCAGCGTAGGGGGGGCGCATCAAGAGACCCAGTACTTC.

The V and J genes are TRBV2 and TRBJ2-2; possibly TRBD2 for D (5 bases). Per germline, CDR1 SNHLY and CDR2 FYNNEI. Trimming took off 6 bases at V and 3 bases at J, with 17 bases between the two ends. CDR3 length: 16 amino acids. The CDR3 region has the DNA TGTGCCAGCAGGAGACTTAGCGTATTGGACACCGGGGAGCTGTTTTTT. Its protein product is CASRRLSVLDTGELFF.

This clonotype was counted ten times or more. In nucleotides, the CDR3 is TGTGCCAGTAGTATAGAGGCAGGCTACTATGGCTACACCTTC. It specifies CASSIEAGYYGYTF. This rearrangement joins TRBV19 to TRBJ1-2; D uncertain. V was shortened by 0 bases and J by 3 bases, with 8 bases between the two germline ends. CDR1 is LNHDA and CDR2 is SQIVND in the germline V gene (reference sequence). The CDR3 is made up of 14 amino acids.

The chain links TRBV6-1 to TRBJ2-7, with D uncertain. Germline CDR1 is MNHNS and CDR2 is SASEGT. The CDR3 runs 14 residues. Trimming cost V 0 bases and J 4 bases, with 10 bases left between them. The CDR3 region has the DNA TGTGCCAGCAGTGAAGCGGGCAGCCCATACGAGCAGTACTTC. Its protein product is CASSEAGSPYEQYF.

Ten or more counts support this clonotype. The DNA of the CDR3 is TGTGCCAGCAGTTACTCCGGAAATGAAAAACTGTTTTTT. Protein sequence: CASSYSGNEKLFF. The chain couples TRBV6-2 or TRBV6-3 to TRBJ1-4, with D uncertain. V was trimmed by 0 bases and J by 5 bases, leaving 4 bases between them. Germline CDR1 and CDR2: MNHEY and SVGEGT. The CDR3 runs to 13 residues.

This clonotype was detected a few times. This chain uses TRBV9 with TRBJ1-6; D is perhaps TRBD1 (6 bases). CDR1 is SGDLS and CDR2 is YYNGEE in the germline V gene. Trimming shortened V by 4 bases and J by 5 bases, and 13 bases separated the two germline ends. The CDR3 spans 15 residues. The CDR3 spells CASSSRTADNSPLHF. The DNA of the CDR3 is TGTGCCAGCAGCTCCAGGACAGCCGATAATTCACCCCTCCACTTT. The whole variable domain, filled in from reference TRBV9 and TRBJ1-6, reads DSGVTQTPKHLITATGQRVTLRCSPRSGDLSVYWYQQSLDQGLQFLIQYYNGEERAKGNILERFSAQQFPDLHSELNLSSLELGDSALYFCASSSRTADNSPLHFGNGTRLTVT.

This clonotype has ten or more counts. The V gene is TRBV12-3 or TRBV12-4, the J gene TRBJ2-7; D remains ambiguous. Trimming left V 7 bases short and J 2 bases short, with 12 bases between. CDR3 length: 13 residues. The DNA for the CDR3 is TGTGCCAGCACCCTGAATGGGGCCTACGAGCAGTACTTC. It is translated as CASTLNGAYEQYF.

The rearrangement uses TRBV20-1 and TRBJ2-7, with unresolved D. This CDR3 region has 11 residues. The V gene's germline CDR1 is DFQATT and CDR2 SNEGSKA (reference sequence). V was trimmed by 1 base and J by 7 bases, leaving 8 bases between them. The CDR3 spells CSARVLGEQYF. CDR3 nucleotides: TGCAGTGCTAGAGTTCTCGGGGAGCAGTACTTC.

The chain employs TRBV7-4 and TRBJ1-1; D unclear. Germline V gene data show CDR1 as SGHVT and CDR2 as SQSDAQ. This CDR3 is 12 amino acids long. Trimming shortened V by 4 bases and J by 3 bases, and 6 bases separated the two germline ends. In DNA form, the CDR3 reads TGTGCCAGCAGCTCGACGGACACTGAAGCTTTCTTT. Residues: CASSSTDTEAFF.

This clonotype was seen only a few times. The CDR3 here is CASSQLGLAADTQYF. CDR3 bases: TGCGCCAGCAGCCAGTTGGGACTAGCGGCAGATACGCAGTATTTT. The chain links TRBV5-1 to TRBJ2-3; 11 positions agree with TRBD2. The CDR3 is 15 amino acids. Trimming took 4 bases from V and 4 from J; bases not matched to a gene: 5. Germline CDR1 is SGHRS and CDR2 is YFSETQ.

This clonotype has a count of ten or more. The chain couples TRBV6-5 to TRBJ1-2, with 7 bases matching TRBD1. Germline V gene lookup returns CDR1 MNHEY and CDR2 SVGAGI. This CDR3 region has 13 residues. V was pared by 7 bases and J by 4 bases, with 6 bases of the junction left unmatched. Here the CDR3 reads CASTPGQFYGYTF. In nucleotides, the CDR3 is TGTGCCAGCACCCCGGGACAGTTCTATGGCTACACCTTC.

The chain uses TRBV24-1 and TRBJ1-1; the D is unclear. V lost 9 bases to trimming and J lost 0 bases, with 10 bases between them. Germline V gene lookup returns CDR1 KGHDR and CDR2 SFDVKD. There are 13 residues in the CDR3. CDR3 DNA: TGTGCCACCCAGCACAGCTTGAACACTGAAGCTTTCTTT. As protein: CATQHSLNTEAFF.

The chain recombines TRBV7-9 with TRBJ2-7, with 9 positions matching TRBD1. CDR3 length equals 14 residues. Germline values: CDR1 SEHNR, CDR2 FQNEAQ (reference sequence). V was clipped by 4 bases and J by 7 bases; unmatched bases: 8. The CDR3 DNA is TGTGCCAGCAGCTCCGGACAGGGGACAGAGGAGCAGTACTTC. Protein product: CASSSGQGTEEQYF.

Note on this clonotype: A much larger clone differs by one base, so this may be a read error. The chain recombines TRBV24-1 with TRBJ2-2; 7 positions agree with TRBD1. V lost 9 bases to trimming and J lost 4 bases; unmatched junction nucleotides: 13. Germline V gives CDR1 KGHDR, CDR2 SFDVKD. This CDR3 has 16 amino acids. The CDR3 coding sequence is TGTGCCACCCAAGACCCGAGACAGGGTGGCACCGGGGAGCTGTTTTTT. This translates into CATQDPRQGGTGELFF.

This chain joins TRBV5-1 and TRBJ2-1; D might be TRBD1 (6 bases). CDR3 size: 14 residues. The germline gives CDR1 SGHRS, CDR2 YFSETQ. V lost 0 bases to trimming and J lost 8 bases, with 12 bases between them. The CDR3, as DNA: TGCGCCAGCAGCTTGGCCGTGGCAGGGGATGAGCAGTTCTTC. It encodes CASSLAVAGDEQFF. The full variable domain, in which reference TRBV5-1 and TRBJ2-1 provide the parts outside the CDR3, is KAGVTQTPRYLIKTRGQQVTLSCSPISGHRSVSWYQQTPGQGLQFLFEYFSETQRNKGNFPGRFSGRQFSNSRSEMNVSTLELGDSALYLCASSLAVAGDEQFFGPGTRLTVL.

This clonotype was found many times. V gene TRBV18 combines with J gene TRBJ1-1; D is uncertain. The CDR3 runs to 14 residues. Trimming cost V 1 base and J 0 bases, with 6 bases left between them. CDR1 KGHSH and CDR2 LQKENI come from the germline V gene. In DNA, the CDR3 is TGTGCCAGCTCACCACAGGGTTTGAACACTGAAGCTTTCTTT. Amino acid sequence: CASSPQGLNTEAFF. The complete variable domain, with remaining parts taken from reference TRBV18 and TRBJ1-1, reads NAGVMQNPRHLVRRRGQEARLRCSPMKGHSHVYWYRQLPEEGLKFMVYLQKENIIDESGMPKERFSAEFPKEGPSILRIQQVVRGDSAAYFCASSPQGLNTEAFFGQGTRLTVV.

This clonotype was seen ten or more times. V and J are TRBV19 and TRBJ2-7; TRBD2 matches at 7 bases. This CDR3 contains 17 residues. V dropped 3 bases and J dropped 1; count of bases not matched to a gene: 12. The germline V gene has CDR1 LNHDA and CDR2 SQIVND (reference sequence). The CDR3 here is CASSIKRRASGSYEQYF. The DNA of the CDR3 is TGTGCCAGTAGTATCAAAAGGAGGGCTAGCGGATCCTACGAGCAGTACTTC.